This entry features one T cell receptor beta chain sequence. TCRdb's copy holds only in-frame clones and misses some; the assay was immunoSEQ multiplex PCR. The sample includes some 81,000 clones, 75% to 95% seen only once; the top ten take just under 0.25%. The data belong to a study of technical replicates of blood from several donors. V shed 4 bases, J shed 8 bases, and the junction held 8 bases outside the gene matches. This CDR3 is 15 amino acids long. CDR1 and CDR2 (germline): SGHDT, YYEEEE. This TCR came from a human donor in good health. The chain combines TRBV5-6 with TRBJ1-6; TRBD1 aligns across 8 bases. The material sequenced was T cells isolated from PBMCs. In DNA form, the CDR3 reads TGTGCCAGCAGCCTAGGACAGGGAGAGGATTCACCCCTCCACTTT. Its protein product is CASSLGQGEDSPLHF.